These 12 T cell receptor beta chains originate from one sample sequenced in a study of T-cell reconstitution after alpha-beta-depleted transplantation in children. Unique molecular identifiers were incorporated into the prepared TCRbeta library. TCRdb redid the calling of the PCR reads with MiXCR, one entry per CDR3 protein. Among some 200,000 distinct CDR3 sequences listed, more than 14% were seen once. The sequencing here drew on PBMCs from the stem cell graft donor, taken from the stem cell graft. These TCRs come from a human donor who donated a stem cell graft to a child with acute lymphoblastic leukemia.

Of note for this clonotype: A much larger clone is a single base away; this may be a read error. Since the CDR3 does not end with the conserved phenylalanine or tryptophan, this likely comes from a read error. V gene TRBV29-1 combines with J gene TRBJ2-7; 9 bases align to TRBD2. J was trimmed by 0 bases and V by 3 bases; bases with no gene match: 6. The CDR3 spans 15 residues. In germline, CDR1 is SQVTM, CDR2 ANQGSEA. The CDR3 here is CSVELAGISSYEQYL. The DNA of the CDR3 is TGCAGCGTTGAGCTAGCGGGAATAAGCTCCTACGAGCAGTACCTC.

This clonotype was recorded many times. The chain is built from TRBV10-3 and TRBJ2-3; D gene uncertain. This CDR3 has 13 amino acids. Trimming took 9 bases from V and 0 from J, leaving 10 bases between them. In germline, CDR1 is ENHRY, CDR2 SYGVKD. The CDR3 is CAMSSDSTDTQYF. The CDR3 coding sequence is TGTGCCATGTCCTCGGACAGCACAGATACGCAGTATTTT.

In this sample, this clonotype turned up a few times. This chain uses TRBV2 with TRBJ2-5, with 8 bases that match TRBD2. V gave up 7 bases and J gave up 5 bases; unmatched junction bases: 9. The CDR3 is 14 residues long. CDR1 SNHLY and CDR2 FYNNEI come from the germline V gene. CDR3 DNA: TGTGCCAGCACAGTGGCGGGAGGTTGGGAGACCCAGTACTTC. It is translated as CASTVAGGWETQYF.

This clonotype occurred many times. This chain links TRBV11-2 with TRBJ2-3; tentatively, D is TRBD2 (6 bases). V gave up 4 bases and J gave up 4 bases, with 15 bases separating them. The CDR3 has 15 residues. Germline CDR1 is SGHAT and CDR2 is FQNNGV. The CDR3 here is CASSSHAGRADTQYF. As DNA, the CDR3 is TGTGCCAGCAGCTCGCACGCGGGGCGAGCAGATACGCAGTATTTT.

Concerning this clonotype: This could be a read error, since a much larger clone is one nucleotide away. Here the CDR3 omits its conserved ending phenylalanine or tryptophan, so a read error is the likely source. The V call is TRBV5-1, the J call TRBJ2-6; the D gene is possibly TRBD2 (6 bases). V lost 0 bases to trimming and J lost 3 bases, with 10 bases between them. The CDR3 is 16 amino acids. CDR1 and CDR2 from the germline V gene are SGHRS and YFSETQ. CDR3 sequence: CASSLAGAGGANVLTL. The CDR3 nucleotides are TGCGCCAGCAGCTTGGCGGGAGCAGGTGGGGCCAACGTCCTGACTTTA.

This clonotype was seen a few times. V is TRBV7-9 and J is TRBJ2-6, with no clear D. Germline V gene data show CDR1 as SEHNR and CDR2 as FQNEAQ (reference sequence). V shed 6 bases and J shed 2 bases, with 14 bases lying between them. The CDR3 runs to 16 residues. CDR3 nucleotide sequence: TGTGCCAGCAGTCTTGTGGGTGGTGCTGGGGCCAACGTCCTGACTTTC. It is translated as CASSLVGGAGANVLTF.

This clonotype was seen ten or more times. The V gene is TRBV7-9, the J gene TRBJ1-1; D call uncertain. Germline V gene data show CDR1 as SEHNR and CDR2 as FQNEAQ (reference sequence). The CDR3 spans 16 residues. The V end was cut by 3 bases, the J end by 0 bases, with 14 bases between. The chain's CDR3 is CASSFLRSLLNTEAFF. CDR3 nucleotide sequence: TGTGCCAGCAGCTTCCTACGATCCCTTCTGAACACTGAAGCTTTCTTT.

This chain links TRBV20-1 with TRBJ2-7, with TRBD2 identical over 7 bases. V shed 5 bases, J shed 5 bases, and the junction held 9 bases outside the gene matches. Germline CDR1 is DFQATT and CDR2 is SNEGSKA (reference sequence). CDR3 size: 13 residues. The CDR3 is CSARPGGVDEQYF. CDR3 in DNA: TGCAGTGCTCGTCCTGGGGGGGTCGACGAGCAGTACTTC.

This clonotype was counted at least ten times. The chain has TRBV5-5 and TRBJ1-6; TRBD1 aligns across 9 bases. The CDR3 loop spans 14 amino acids. CDR1 is SGHKS and CDR2 is YYEKEE in the germline V gene (reference sequence). With 3 bases clipped from V and 9 bases from J, the junction kept 4 bases outside the gene matches. The CDR3 DNA follows: TGTGCCAGCAGCTCCGGGACAGGGAGTTCACCCCTCCACTTT. This sequence encodes CASSSGTGSSPLHF.

This clonotype came up many times. J is TRBJ1-1 and V is TRBV5-1, with D perhaps TRBD1 (6 bases). The CDR3 is made up of 16 amino acids. Germline V CDR1 and CDR2: SGHRS, YFSETQ. V lost 1 base and J 0 bases, leaving 13 bases between the germline ends. In DNA form, the CDR3 reads TGCGCCAGCAGCTTGTCAGGGGCAGGCATGAACACTGAAGCTTTCTTT. Its translation is CASSLSGAGMNTEAFF.

This clonotype was counted at least ten times. The chain links TRBV5-1 to TRBJ1-1; tentative D call: TRBD1 (6 bases). Trimming cost V 0 bases and J 6 bases, with 15 bases left between them. From germline, CDR1 is SGHRS and CDR2 YFSETQ. The CDR3 contains 15 residues. Written as DNA, the CDR3 is TGCGCCAGCAGCTTGGGAGGTTACAGGGACGCTGAAGCTTTCTTT. This encodes CASSLGGYRDAEAFF.

The chain joins TRBV5-1 to TRBJ2-1; D remains unclear. The V and J ends lost 0 bases and 5 bases respectively, with 12 bases between them. The CDR3 length is 15 residues. Per the germline V gene, CDR1 is SGHRS and CDR2 is YFSETQ. The CDR3 region is CASSLDKTKDNEQFF. The CDR3 DNA sequence: TGCGCCAGCAGCTTGGACAAGACCAAAGACAATGAGCAGTTCTTC. Combining the CDR3 with reference TRBV5-1 and TRBJ2-1 gives the whole variable domain KAGVTQTPRYLIKTRGQQVTLSCSPISGHRSVSWYQQTPGQGLQFLFEYFSETQRNKGNFPGRFSGRQFSNSRSEMNVSTLELGDSALYLCASSLDKTKDNEQFFGPGTRLTVL.